Below are 16 T cell receptor beta chains sequenced from a single sample in a study of Ad26.COV2.S vaccination and SARS-CoV-2 variants. The table came from immunoSEQ multiplex PCR; TCRdb's copy has only in-frame clones and leaves some out. The data contain a few hundred thousand clones, around 82% of them singletons. As to treatment: around 19 received Ad26.COV2.S at low or high dose, single or two shots; a few received placebo; per-sample allocation not given. Specimen acquisition occurred on day 63 following the initial vaccine or placebo injection. The sequences come from peripheral blood, collected in a trial of Ad26.COV2.S vaccine versus placebo. The receptor source for this set is a person between 18 and 59 years old who received the Ad26.COV2.S COVID-19 vaccine or a placebo.

The chain is built from TRBV5-6 and TRBJ2-1; tentative D call: TRBD2 (6 bases). Trimming cost V 6 bases and J 4 bases, with 17 bases left between them. The CDR3 sequence is 15 residues long. CDR1 is SGHDT and CDR2 is YYEEEE in the germline V gene. The CDR3 DNA reads as TGTGCCAGCACCTCCCGGGGACTCCTTTACAATGAGCAGTTCTTC. Encoded protein: CASTSRGLLYNEQFF.

V gene TRBV3-1 (or the pseudogene TRBV3-2) combines with J gene TRBJ2-2; 8 bases map to TRBD1. Germline values: CDR1 LGHDT, CDR2 YNNKEL (reference sequence). The CDR3 sequence is 18 residues long. Trimming cost V 1 base and J 3 bases; bases outside gene matches: 10. CDR3 region: CASSQGTGKRSYTGELFF. In nucleotides, the CDR3 is TGTGCCAGCAGCCAAGGGACAGGGAAGCGGTCTTACACCGGGGAGCTGTTTTTT.

DNA for the CDR3: TGTGCCAGCAGCGGAGTGGCTCCGAGCTATGGCTACACCTTC. Amino acid sequence: CASSGVAPSYGYTF. The chain carries TRBV6-5 and TRBJ1-2, with D hard to call. Per germline, CDR1 MNHEY and CDR2 SVGAGI. This CDR3 region has 14 residues. V lost 6 bases to trimming and J lost 4 bases, with 15 bases between them.

The chain carries TRBV7-6 and TRBJ1-2; possible D gene TRBD1, 5 bases. In germline, CDR1 is SGHVS, CDR2 FNYEAQ. The CDR3 has 16 amino acids. The V end lost 1 base, the J end lost 1 base, and 13 bases lay between the germline ends. CDR3 DNA sequence: TGTGCCAGCAGCTTAGGGAGAGACAGTCGTAACTATGGCTACACCTTC. Translation: CASSLGRDSRNYGYTF.

This sequence joins TRBV5-1 and TRBJ1-1; D not resolved. Trimming cost V 4 bases and J 4 bases, with 11 bases left between them. Germline CDR1 and CDR2: SGHRS and YFSETQ. This CDR3 region has 13 residues. CDR3 sequence: CASSGVTGTEAFF. CDR3 DNA: TGCGCCAGCAGCGGCGTTACGGGCACTGAAGCTTTCTTT.

The gene calls are TRBV6-5 and TRBJ2-7; the D is unclear. The CDR3 has 13 residues. V was trimmed by 5 bases and J by 4 bases, leaving 12 bases between them. CDR1 and CDR2 from the germline V gene are MNHEY and SVGAGI. CDR3 DNA sequence: TGTGCCAGCAGTCCCCCAGTAGGGTACGAGCAGTACTTC. Protein product: CASSPPVGYEQYF.

The V call is TRBV25-1, the J call TRBJ1-5; D perhaps matches TRBD1 (5 bases). This CDR3 is built from 14 residues. Germline V lookup: CDR1 MGHDK, CDR2 SYGVNS. Trimming removed 5 bases from V and 6 bases from J, with 14 bases in between. CDR3 residues: CASSRRTSSQPQHF. CDR3 in DNA: TGTGCCAGCAGTCGAAGGACATCGTCTCAGCCCCAGCATTTT.

The rearrangement joins TRBV30 to TRBJ1-1; possible D gene TRBD1, 6 bases. The CDR3 contains 15 residues. Looked up from germline, CDR1 is GTSNPN and CDR2 is SVGIG (reference sequence). The ends were cut back, 0 bases at V and 1 base at J, with 12 bases in the middle. The CDR3 region has the DNA TGTGCCTGGAGTGTACGGGGACACCAGAACACTGAAGCTTTCTTT. This sequence encodes CAWSVRGHQNTEAFF.

This clone was detected once. V is TRBV4-3 and J is TRBJ2-5; unclear D gene. This CDR3 contains 13 residues. Germline loops: CDR1 LGHNA, CDR2 YSLEER. Trimming shortened V by 1 base and J by 5 bases, and 8 bases separated the two germline ends. The CDR3 coding sequence is TGCGCCAGCAGCCAAGGGGTACAGGAGACCCAGTACTTC. Residues: CASSQGVQETQYF.

The genes are TRBV6-2 or TRBV6-3 and TRBJ2-7; D gene uncertain. V was clipped by 2 bases and J by 2 bases, with 4 bases between them. Per the germline V gene, CDR1 is MNHEY and CDR2 is SVGEGT. The CDR3 runs 12 residues. Written as DNA, the CDR3 is TGTGCCAGCAGTTACGCGGCCTACGAGCAGTACTTC. This sequence encodes CASSYAAYEQYF.

This clone was counted only a few times. The rearrangement uses TRBV13 and TRBJ1-5; D ambiguous. Trimming took 0 bases from V and 2 from J, leaving 8 bases between them. The CDR3 is 15 residues long. CDR1 and CDR2 (germline): PRHDT, FYEKMQ (reference sequence). The CDR3 region is CASSLGGRRNQPQHF. Here the CDR3 DNA reads TGTGCCAGCAGCTTAGGGGGCCGGCGCAATCAGCCCCAGCATTTT.

Turning to this clone: This CDR3 is also generated by other DNA sequences in the sample. V usage is TRBV12-3 or TRBV12-4 and J usage is TRBJ1-1; D is uncertain. V lost 7 bases and J lost 1, with 10 bases in between. This CDR3 has 13 residues. CDR3 protein: CASTPAGNTEAFF. The CDR3 DNA is TGTGCCAGCACCCCGGCAGGGAACACTGAAGCTTTCTTT.

This chain uses TRBV5-1 with TRBJ2-7; D remains ambiguous. V was trimmed by 4 bases and J by 6 bases, leaving 14 bases between them. In germline, CDR1 is SGHRS, CDR2 YFSETQ. The CDR3 is 13 amino acids. DNA of the CDR3: TGCGCCAGCAGCCCCCGACCGATCGGCGAGCAGTACTTC. This sequence encodes CASSPRPIGEQYF.

This sequence joins TRBV9 and TRBJ2-3; TRBD2 agrees at 7 bases. V trimming: 3 bases; J trimming: 4 bases; junction bases outside the gene matches: 8. Germline V gene data show CDR1 as SGDLS and CDR2 as YYNGEE. This CDR3 has 15 amino acids. The CDR3 DNA reads TGTGCCAGCAGCGCTAGCGGATGGGAGGCAGATACGCAGTATTTT. This translates into CASSASGWEADTQYF.

In this sample, this clone turned up once. The genes are TRBV29-1 and TRBJ2-1; 10 nucleotides match TRBD2. J was trimmed by 2 bases and V by 7 bases; bases with no gene match: 2. The germline gives CDR1 SQVTM, CDR2 ANQGSEA. The length of the CDR3 is 13 residues. The CDR3 nucleotides read TGCAGCGCCAGCGGGGGGGCCTACAATGAGCAGTTCTTC. Protein: CSASGGAYNEQFF.

The V gene is TRBV9, the J gene TRBJ1-1, with TRBD1 matching 10 bases. The V gene end was trimmed by 3 bases and the J gene end by 3 bases; junction bases not matched to a gene: 5. The germline gives CDR1 SGDLS, CDR2 YYNGEE. There are 15 residues in the CDR3. The CDR3, as DNA: TGTGCCAGCAGCGCCACGACAGGGGGCTACACTGAAGCTTTCTTT. Translation: CASSATTGGYTEAFF. Looking up the rest from reference TRBV9 and TRBJ1-1 gives the full variable domain: DSGVTQTPKHLITATGQRVTLRCSPRSGDLSVYWYQQSLDQGLQFLIQYYNGEERAKGNILERFSAQQFPDLHSELNLSSLELGDSALYFCASSATTGGYTEAFFGQGTRLTVV.